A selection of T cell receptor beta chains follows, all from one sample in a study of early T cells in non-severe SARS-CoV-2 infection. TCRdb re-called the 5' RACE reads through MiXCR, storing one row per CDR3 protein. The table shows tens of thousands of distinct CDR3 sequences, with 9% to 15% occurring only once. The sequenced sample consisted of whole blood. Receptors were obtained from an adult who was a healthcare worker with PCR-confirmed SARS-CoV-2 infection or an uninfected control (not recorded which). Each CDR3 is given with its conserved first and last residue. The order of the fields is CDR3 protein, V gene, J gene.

CDR3: CASSSSGSRTGEQFF; V: TRBV11-3; J: TRBJ2-1
CDR3: CASSADRNEKLFF; V: TRBV11-2; J: TRBJ1-4
CDR3: CASSSLTGSDTEAFF; V: TRBV5-1; J: TRBJ1-1
CDR3: CSVDSGRGADTQYF; V: TRBV29-1; J: TRBJ2-3
CDR3: CSAATSGRVNSYNEQFF; V: TRBV20-1; J: TRBJ2-1
CDR3: CAISDNGSGRAYEQYF; V: TRBV10-3; J: TRBJ2-7
CDR3: CASRSGDRASNQPQHF; V: TRBV21-1; J: TRBJ1-5
CDR3: CASSQVGGQETQYF; V: TRBV3-1; J: TRBJ2-5
CDR3: CAISLRGQLNTEAFF; V: TRBV10-3; J: TRBJ1-1
CDR3: CASSLGTANQPQHF; V: TRBV7-9; J: TRBJ1-5
CDR3: CSADFKGDGYTF; V: TRBV20-1; J: TRBJ1-2
CDR3: CASSPRTQSSYNEQFF; V: TRBV21-1; J: TRBJ2-1
CDR3: CSAGTGTSEYEQYF; V: TRBV20-1; J: TRBJ2-7
CDR3: CASSPSLGLAGAETQYF; V: TRBV6-6; J: TRBJ2-5
CDR3: CASSFAPGTGGLGELFF; V: TRBV7-3; J: TRBJ2-2
CDR3: CATRLAVNTGELFF; V: TRBV5-1; J: TRBJ2-2
CDR3: CASSGQGKTDTQYF; V: TRBV2; J: TRBJ2-3
CDR3: CASSEMNTEAFF; V: TRBV6-1; J: TRBJ1-1
CDR3: CASSAQSGAGNEQFF; V: TRBV6-4; J: TRBJ2-1
CDR3: CASSLLDSLTNTQYF; V: TRBV11-2; J: TRBJ2-3